A selection of T cell receptor beta chains follows, all from one sample in a study of T-cell memory formation after mild COVID-19. TCRdb ran MiXCR on the 5' RACE reads and lists one entry per CDR3 protein. The sample lists roughly 620,000 distinct CDR3 sequences; roughly 17% were seen once. The sequencing input was PBMCs or a T cell subset sorted from them (not recorded which). The receptors originated from an adult woman who had mild COVID-19 (a few samples of this study predate the infection). Cell type and time point are not known. Each CDR3 is given with its conserved first and last residue. Fields, in order: V gene, J gene, D gene, clone size, CDR3 protein, CDR3 DNA. A D gene is named only where the DNA matches it firmly. For some rows the clone size is stated as once, few or many, or as a class when expanded; others skip it.

>TRBV24-1|TRBJ2-1|NA|few
CATSDMTGEGEQFF
TGTGCCACCAGTGATATGACAGGGGAGGGTGAGCAGTTCTTC
>TRBV3-1|TRBJ2-3|TRBD2|NA
CASSQWEGTNTQYF
TGTGCCAGCAGCCAATGGGAGGGAACGAATACGCAGTATTTT
>TRBV6-1|TRBJ2-2|TRBD1|few
CARGGTGTIRDTGELFF
TGTGCCAGAGGGGGGACAGGGACTATCAGGGACACCGGGGAGCTGTTTTTT
>TRBV5-6|TRBJ2-5|NA|NA
CASSSDWGETQYF
TGTGCCAGCAGTTCCGACTGGGGGGAGACCCAGTACTTC
>TRBV4-1|TRBJ2-1|NA|NA
CASSQDLYRGRGNEQFF
TGCGCCAGCAGCCAAGATTTGTACAGGGGGAGGGGCAATGAGCAGTTCTTC
>TRBV20-1|TRBJ1-1|NA|few
CSARANGWTEAFF
TGCAGTGCTAGAGCCAACGGGTGGACTGAAGCTTTCTTT
>TRBV12-3/TRBV12-4|TRBJ2-3|NA|NA
CASSHPYLRSTDTQYF
TGTGCCAGCAGTCACCCTTATTTGCGCTCTACAGATACGCAGTATTTT
>TRBV12-3/TRBV12-4|TRBJ2-7|TRBD1|NA
CASSLARDRGGRYF
TGTGCCAGCAGTTTAGCCAGGGACAGAGGGGGTCGGTACTTC
>TRBV20-1|TRBJ1-4|NA|NA
CSARWFGNEKLFF
TGCAGTGCTAGGTGGTTTGGAAATGAAAAACTGTTTTTT
>TRBV6-5|TRBJ2-1|TRBD2|few
CASSSGLLSYNEQFF
TGTGCCAGCAGTTCGGGACTACTCTCCTACAATGAGCAGTTCTTC
>TRBV3-1|TRBJ2-1|NA|NA
CASSHSDLGGQFF
TGTGCCAGCAGCCACTCCGACCTTGGGGGTCAGTTCTTC
>TRBV29-1|TRBJ2-7|NA|NA
CSVDGPHDEQYF
TGCAGCGTTGATGGGCCGCATGACGAGCAGTACTTC
>TRBV6-6|TRBJ2-4|NA|NA
CASAILPGTAKNIQYF
TGTGCCAGCGCAATTCTACCAGGGACGGCCAAAAACATTCAGTACTTC
>TRBV5-1|TRBJ1-1|TRBD1|few
CASSGGQGYTEAFF
TGCGCCAGCAGCGGGGGACAGGGGTATACCGAAGCTTTCTTT
>TRBV5-6|TRBJ2-3|NA|few
CASSLGYAAEPPRDTQYF
TGTGCCAGCAGCTTGGGGTACGCAGCCGAACCCCCAAGAGATACGCAGTATTTT
>TRBV6-6|TRBJ1-4|NA|NA
CASHEAVNEKLFF
TGTGCCAGCCACGAGGCAGTAAATGAAAAACTGTTTTTT
>TRBV6-5|TRBJ1-1|NA|few
CASSYEGSDTEAFF
TGTGCCAGCAGTTACGAGGGGTCAGACACTGAAGCTTTCTTT
>TRBV6-6|TRBJ1-1|TRBD1|few
CASSHNTGDTEAFF
TGTGCCAGCAGTCATAACACAGGGGACACTGAAGCTTTCTTT
>TRBV27|TRBJ2-7|NA|NA
CASSFGPDSYEQYF
TGTGCCAGCAGTTTTGGGCCGGATTCCTACGAGCAGTACTTC
>TRBV4-1|TRBJ1-4|NA|few
CASSQVPGNEKLFF
TGCGCCAGCAGCCAAGTTCCAGGGAATGAAAAACTGTTTTTT
>TRBV6-5|TRBJ2-7|NA|NA
CASSYKLLGGSSYEQYF
TGTGCCAGCAGTTACAAATTACTGGGGGGCAGCTCCTACGAGCAGTACTTC
>TRBV19|TRBJ1-1|NA|few
CASSLRPGDTEAFF
TGTGCCAGTAGTCTCAGGCCCGGGGACACTGAAGCTTTCTTT
>TRBV3-2|TRBJ2-5|NA|few
CASSQDVAGQETQYF
TGTGCCAGCAGCCAAGATGTGGCCGGTCAAGAGACCCAGTACTTC
>TRBV7-2|TRBJ2-5|NA|few
CASSLIFSETQYF
TGTGCCAGCAGCTTAATTTTTAGTGAGACCCAGTACTTC
>TRBV29-1|TRBJ2-7|TRBD1|NA
CSAWTGTYEQYF
TGCAGCGCTTGGACAGGGACCTACGAGCAGTACTTC
>TRBV6-2/TRBV6-3|TRBJ1-1|NA|NA
CASSPTYRGTEAFF
TGTGCCAGCAGTCCCACGTACCGGGGGACTGAAGCTTTCTTT
>TRBV7-8|TRBJ1-3|NA|few
CASTKGGGNTIYF
TGTGCCAGCACCAAAGGGGGAGGAAACACCATATATTTT
>TRBV29-1|TRBJ2-1|NA|many
CSVDGGGEQFF
TGCAGCGTTGACGGGGGCGGTGAGCAGTTCTTC
>TRBV5-1|TRBJ2-2|NA|NA
CASTWNTGELFF
TGCGCCAGCACGTGGAACACCGGGGAGCTGTTTTTT
>TRBV24-1|TRBJ2-3|NA|NA
CATGPHQGTDTQYF
TGTGCCACCGGCCCTCATCAGGGCACAGATACGCAGTATTTT
>TRBV6-5|TRBJ1-1|NA|few
CASSYSLLNTEAFF
TGTGCCAGCAGTTACTCCCTTCTGAACACTGAAGCTTTCTTT
>TRBV20-1|TRBJ1-1|NA|NA
CSARAQGGFQTEAFF
TGCAGTGCTAGAGCCCAAGGGGGTTTCCAGACTGAAGCTTTCTTT
>TRBV5-1|TRBJ2-7|NA|NA
CASRQSGTSREQYF
TGCGCCAGCAGACAATCCGGGACATCAAGGGAGCAGTACTTC
>TRBV7-9|TRBJ2-4|NA|NA
CASRDIKGRGNIQYF
TGTGCCAGCAGGGATATCAAGGGGAGGGGGAACATTCAGTACTTC
>TRBV5-6|TRBJ1-2|NA|few
CASSLSANYGYTF
TGTGCCAGCAGCTTGTCAGCTAACTATGGCTACACCTTC
>TRBV5-1|TRBJ2-5|TRBD1|few
CASLPGQGAQETQYF
TGCGCCAGCCTCCCGGGACAGGGTGCCCAAGAGACCCAGTACTTC
>TRBV12-3/TRBV12-4|TRBJ2-3|TRBD1|NA
CASSLRGTGSDTQYF
TGTGCCAGCAGTTTACGGGGGACAGGGTCGGATACGCAGTATTTT
>TRBV12-3/TRBV12-4|TRBJ2-7|NA|few
CASSHTAREQYF
TGTGCCAGCTCGCACACCGCTCGGGAGCAGTACTTC
>TRBV12-3/TRBV12-4|TRBJ2-6|NA|many
CASSFQGPSGANVLTF
TGTGCCAGCAGTTTCCAGGGCCCATCTGGGGCCAACGTCCTGACTTTC
>TRBV6-2/TRBV6-3|TRBJ1-1|NA|many
CASSYSSQPEAFF
TGTGCCAGCAGTTACTCAAGCCAGCCCGAAGCTTTCTTT
>TRBV12-3/TRBV12-4|TRBJ2-5|NA|NA
CASSEKGGRETQYF
TGTGCCAGCAGCGAAAAGGGGGGTCGGGAGACCCAGTACTTC
>TRBV5-6|TRBJ2-7|TRBD2|NA
CASSDSAGAYYEQYF
TGTGCCAGCAGCGATTCAGCGGGGGCTTACTACGAGCAGTACTTC
>TRBV7-9|TRBJ2-1|NA|few
CASSLERFRDNEQFF
TGTGCCAGCAGCTTAGAGCGCTTCAGAGACAATGAGCAGTTCTTC
>TRBV7-9|TRBJ1-1|NA|few
CASSPGWVMNTEAFF
TGTGCCAGCAGCCCCGGGTGGGTCATGAACACTGAAGCTTTCTTT
>TRBV7-9|TRBJ2-2|NA|few
CASSPPYGSATNTGELFF
TGTGCCAGCAGCCCCCCCTATGGTTCAGCGACGAACACCGGGGAGCTGTTTTTT
>TRBV12-3/TRBV12-4|TRBJ1-5|NA|NA
CASSFRGAYNQPQHF
TGTGCCAGCAGTTTTAGGGGGGCGTACAATCAGCCCCAGCATTTT
>TRBV11-2|TRBJ2-5|NA|NA
CASSFAGALETQYF
TGTGCCAGCAGCTTCGCGGGGGCCTTAGAGACCCAGTACTTC
>TRBV5-1|TRBJ2-7|NA|NA
CASSLGPNIEHEQYF
TGCGCCAGCAGCTTGGGGCCCAACATAGAGCACGAGCAGTACTTC
>TRBV12-3/TRBV12-4|TRBJ1-1|NA|many
CASKLDPTSREAFF
TGTGCCAGCAAACTGGACCCTACGAGCCGGGAAGCTTTCTTT
>TRBV5-5|TRBJ1-5|TRBD1|NA
CASSLGQGIQPQHF
TGTGCCAGCAGCTTGGGACAGGGGATTCAGCCCCAGCATTTT
>TRBV4-3|TRBJ2-1|TRBD2|few
CASSLTGGGLAEFF
TGCGCCAGCAGCCTCACCGGAGGGGGACTAGCGGAGTTCTTC
>TRBV24-1|TRBJ2-5|TRBD2|NA
CATSDSTSGQETQYF
TGTGCCACCAGTGATTCGACTAGCGGACAAGAGACCCAGTACTTC
>TRBV7-9|TRBJ1-2|NA|NA
CASSHRNNYGYTF
TGTGCCAGCAGCCACAGGAATAACTATGGCTACACCTTC
>TRBV5-1|TRBJ2-7|NA|few
CASSRTPPYEQYF
TGCGCCAGCAGCCGTACCCCCCCTTACGAGCAGTACTTC
>TRBV4-2|TRBJ2-3|NA|many
CASSLRGEGTDTQYF
TGTGCCAGCAGCCTGAGGGGGGAGGGCACAGATACGCAGTATTTT
>TRBV20-1|TRBJ2-7|NA|few
CSARDPDPYEQYF
TGCAGTGCTAGAGACCCCGATCCATACGAGCAGTACTTC
>TRBV9|TRBJ2-3|NA|few
CASSGAIWGRADTQYF
TGTGCCAGCAGCGGAGCTATCTGGGGGAGAGCCGATACGCAGTATTTT